This T cell receptor beta chain was sequenced in a study of blood T cell repertoires in COVID-19. The wider study: The samples span acute and convalescent COVID-19 from the United States, Italy and Spain.

A Seattle source enrolled patients during active infection and followed them longitudinally. The table came from immunoSEQ multiplex PCR; TCRdb's copy has only in-frame clones and leaves some out. The sample shows around 190,000 clones, more than 70% of them seen only once. V lost 1 base and J lost 8; bases outside the gene matches: 9. The CDR3 has 17 residues. The germline CDR1 and CDR2 sequences are LNHDA and SQIVND (reference sequence). The chain couples TRBV19 to TRBJ2-1; the match to TRBD2 covers 12 bases. The sample taken for sequencing was peripheral blood. The clonotype comes from a man aged 45-65 years with COVID-19, enrolled during active disease. The CDR3 DNA follows: TGTGCCAGTAGTATAGGGTCGTCGGCTAGCGGGAGGGATGAGCAGTTCTTC. Amino acids: CASSIGSSASGRDEQFF. Complete variable domain (other parts from reference TRBV19 and TRBJ2-1): DGGITQSPKYLFRKEGQNVTLSCEQNLNHDAMYWYRQDPGQGLRLIYYSQIVNDFQKGDIAEGYSVSREKKESFPLTVTSAQKNPTAFYLCASSIGSSASGRDEQFFGPGTRLTVL.